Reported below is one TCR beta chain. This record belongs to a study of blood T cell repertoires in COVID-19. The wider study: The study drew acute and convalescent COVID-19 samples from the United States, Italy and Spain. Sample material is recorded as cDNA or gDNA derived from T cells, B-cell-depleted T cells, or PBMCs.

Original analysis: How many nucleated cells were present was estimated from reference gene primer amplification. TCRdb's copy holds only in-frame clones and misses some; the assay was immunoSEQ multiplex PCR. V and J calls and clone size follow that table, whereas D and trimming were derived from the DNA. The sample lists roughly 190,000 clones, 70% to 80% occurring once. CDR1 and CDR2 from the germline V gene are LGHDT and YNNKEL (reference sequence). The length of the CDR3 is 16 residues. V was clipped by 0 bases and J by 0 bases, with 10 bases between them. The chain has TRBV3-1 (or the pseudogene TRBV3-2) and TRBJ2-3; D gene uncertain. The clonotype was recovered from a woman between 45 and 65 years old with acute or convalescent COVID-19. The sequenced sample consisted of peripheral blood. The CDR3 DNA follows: TGTGCCAGCAGCCAAGAGGTACTTACTAGCACAGATACGCAGTATTTT. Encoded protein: CASSQEVLTSTDTQYF.